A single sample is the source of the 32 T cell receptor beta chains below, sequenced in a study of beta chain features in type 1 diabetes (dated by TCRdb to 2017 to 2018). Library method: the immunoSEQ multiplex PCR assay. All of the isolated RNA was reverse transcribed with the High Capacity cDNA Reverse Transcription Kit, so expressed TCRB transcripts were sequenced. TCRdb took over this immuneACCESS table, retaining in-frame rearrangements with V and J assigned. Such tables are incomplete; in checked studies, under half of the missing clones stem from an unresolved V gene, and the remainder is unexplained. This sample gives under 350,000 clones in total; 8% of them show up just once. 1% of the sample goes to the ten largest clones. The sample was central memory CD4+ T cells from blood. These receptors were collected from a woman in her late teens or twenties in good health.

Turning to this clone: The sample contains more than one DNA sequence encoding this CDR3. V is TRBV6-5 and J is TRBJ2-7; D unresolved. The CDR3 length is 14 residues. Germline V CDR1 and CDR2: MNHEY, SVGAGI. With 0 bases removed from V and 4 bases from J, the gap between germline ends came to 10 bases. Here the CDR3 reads CASSYSGVGYEQYF. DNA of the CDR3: TGTGCCAGCAGTTACTCTGGGGTGGGTTACGAGCAGTACTTC.

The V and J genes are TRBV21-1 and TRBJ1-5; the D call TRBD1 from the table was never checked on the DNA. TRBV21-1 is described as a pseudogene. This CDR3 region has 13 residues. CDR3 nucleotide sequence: TGTGCCAGCAGCAAGGCCTCCAATCAGCCCCAGCATTTT. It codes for CASSKASNQPQHF.

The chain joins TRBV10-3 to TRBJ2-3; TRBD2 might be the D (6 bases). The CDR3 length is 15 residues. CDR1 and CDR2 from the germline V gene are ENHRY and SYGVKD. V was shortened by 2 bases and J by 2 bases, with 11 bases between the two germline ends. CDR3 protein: CAISEMAGNTDTQYF. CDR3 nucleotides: TGTGCCATCAGTGAGATGGCGGGGAACACAGATACGCAGTATTTT.

The CDR3 loop is CATSRGLANIQYF. Here the CDR3 DNA reads TGTGCCACCAGCAGAGGACTAGCGAATATCCAGTACTTC. The rearrangement uses TRBV15 and TRBJ2-5; 8 bases agree with TRBD2. V lost 1 base and J lost 10; bases outside the gene matches: 5. The germline gives CDR1 LNHNV, CDR2 YYDKDF (reference sequence). This CDR3 has 13 residues.

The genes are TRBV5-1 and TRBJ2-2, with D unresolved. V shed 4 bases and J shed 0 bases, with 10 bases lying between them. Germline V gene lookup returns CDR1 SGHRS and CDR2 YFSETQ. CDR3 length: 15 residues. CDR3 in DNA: TGCGCCAGCAGCCTCTTGACGGCGAACACCGGGGAGCTGTTTTTT. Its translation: CASSLLTANTGELFF.

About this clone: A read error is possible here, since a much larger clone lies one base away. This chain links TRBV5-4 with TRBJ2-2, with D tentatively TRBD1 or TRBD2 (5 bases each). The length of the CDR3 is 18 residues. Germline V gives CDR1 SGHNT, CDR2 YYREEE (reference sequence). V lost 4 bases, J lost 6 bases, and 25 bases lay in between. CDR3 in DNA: TGTGCCAGCAGCACCTCACTTCCAAGGATGGGGGTCGCCGGGGAGCTGTTTTTT. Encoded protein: CASSTSLPRMGVAGELFF.

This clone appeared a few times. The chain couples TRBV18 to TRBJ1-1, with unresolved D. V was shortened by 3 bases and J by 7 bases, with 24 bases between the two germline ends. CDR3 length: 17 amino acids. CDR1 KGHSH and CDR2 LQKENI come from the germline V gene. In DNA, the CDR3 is TGTGCCAGCTCACCGTCCCTTATGGCTAAAAGGAGGATTGAAGCTTTCTTT. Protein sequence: CASSPSLMAKRRIEAFF.

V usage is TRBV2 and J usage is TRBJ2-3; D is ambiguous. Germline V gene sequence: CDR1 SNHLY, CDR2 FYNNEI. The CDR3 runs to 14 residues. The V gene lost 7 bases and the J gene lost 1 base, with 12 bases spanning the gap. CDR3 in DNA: TGTGCCAGCACCCGAACCCGAGGCACAGATACGCAGTATTTT. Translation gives CASTRTRGTDTQYF. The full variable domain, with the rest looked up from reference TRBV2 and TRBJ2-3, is EPEVTQTPSHQVTQMGQEVILRCVPISNHLYFYWYRQILGQKVEFLVSFYNNEISEKSEIFDDQFSVERPDGSNFTLKIRSTKLEDSAMYFCASTRTRGTDTQYFGPGTRLTVL.

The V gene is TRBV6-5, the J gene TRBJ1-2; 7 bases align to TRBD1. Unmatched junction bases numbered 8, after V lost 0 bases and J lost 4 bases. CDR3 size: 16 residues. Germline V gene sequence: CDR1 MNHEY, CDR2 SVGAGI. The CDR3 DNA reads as TGTGCCAGCAGTTACTCGATGGACGGGACAGTCTATGGCTACACCTTC. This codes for CASSYSMDGTVYGYTF.

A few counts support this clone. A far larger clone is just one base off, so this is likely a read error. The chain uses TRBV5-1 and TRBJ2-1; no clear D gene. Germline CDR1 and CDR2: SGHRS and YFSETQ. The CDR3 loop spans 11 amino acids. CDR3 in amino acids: CASSLGNEQFF. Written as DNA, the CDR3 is TGTGCCAGCAGCTTGGGCAATGAGCAGTTCTTC. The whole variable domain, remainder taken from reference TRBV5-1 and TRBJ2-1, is KAGVTQTPRYLIKTRGQQVTLSCSPISGHRSVSWYQQTPGQGLQFLFEYFSETQRNKGNFPGRFSGRQFSNSRSEMNVSTLELGDSALYLCASSLGNEQFFGPGTRLTVL.

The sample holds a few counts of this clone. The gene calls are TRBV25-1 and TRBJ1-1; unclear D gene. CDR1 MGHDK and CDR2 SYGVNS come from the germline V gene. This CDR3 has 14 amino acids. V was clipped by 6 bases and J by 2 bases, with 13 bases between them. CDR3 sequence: CASRKDVRNTEAFF. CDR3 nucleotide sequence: TGTGCCAGCAGAAAAGATGTGAGAAACACTGAAGCTTTCTTT.

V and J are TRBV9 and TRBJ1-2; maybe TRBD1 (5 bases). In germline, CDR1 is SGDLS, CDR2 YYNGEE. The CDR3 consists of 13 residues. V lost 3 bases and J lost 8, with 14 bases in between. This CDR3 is CASSEAGVYGYTF. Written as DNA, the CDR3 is TGTGCCAGCAGCGAAGCGGGGGTATACGGCTACACCTTC.

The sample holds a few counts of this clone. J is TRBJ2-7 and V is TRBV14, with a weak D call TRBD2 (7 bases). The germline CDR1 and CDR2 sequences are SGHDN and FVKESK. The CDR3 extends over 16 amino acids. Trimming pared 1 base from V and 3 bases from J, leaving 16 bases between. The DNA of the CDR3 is TGTGCCAGCAGCCAAGGGGGGGGCCCCCGCTACTACGAGCAGTACTTC. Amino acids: CASSQGGGPRYYEQYF.

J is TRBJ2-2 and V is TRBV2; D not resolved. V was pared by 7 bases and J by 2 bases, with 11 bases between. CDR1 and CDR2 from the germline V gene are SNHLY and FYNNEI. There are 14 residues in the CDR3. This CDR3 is CASTSGSNTGELFF. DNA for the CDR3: TGTGCCAGCACATCCGGGTCAAACACCGGGGAGCTGTTTTTT.

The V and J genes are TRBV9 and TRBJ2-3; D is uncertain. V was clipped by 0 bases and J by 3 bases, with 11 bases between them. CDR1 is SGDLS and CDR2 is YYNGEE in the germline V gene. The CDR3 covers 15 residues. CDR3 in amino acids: CASSVGSRPTDTQYF. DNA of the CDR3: TGTGCCAGCAGCGTAGGCTCTAGGCCGACAGATACGCAGTATTTT.

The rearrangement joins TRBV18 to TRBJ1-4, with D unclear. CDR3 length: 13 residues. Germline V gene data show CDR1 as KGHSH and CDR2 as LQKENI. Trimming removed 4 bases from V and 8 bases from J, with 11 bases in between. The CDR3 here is CASSRSSEEKLFF. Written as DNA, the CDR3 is TGTGCCAGCTCACGTTCGTCTGAAGAAAAACTGTTTTTT. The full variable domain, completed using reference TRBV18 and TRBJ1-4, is NAGVMQNPRHLVRRRGQEARLRCSPMKGHSHVYWYRQLPEEGLKFMVYLQKENIIDESGMPKERFSAEFPKEGPSILRIQQVVRGDSAAYFCASSRSSEEKLFFGSGTQLSVL.

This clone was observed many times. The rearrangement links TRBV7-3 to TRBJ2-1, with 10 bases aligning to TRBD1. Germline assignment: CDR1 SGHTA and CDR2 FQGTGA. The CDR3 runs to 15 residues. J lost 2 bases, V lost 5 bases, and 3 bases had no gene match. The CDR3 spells CASSPDRGPYNEQFF. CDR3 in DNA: TGTGCCAGCAGCCCCGACAGGGGGCCCTACAATGAGCAGTTCTTC.

CDR3 in amino acids: CASSDQFSYEQYF. The CDR3 DNA sequence: TGTGCCAGCAGTGACCAGTTTTCCTACGAGCAGTACTTC. V gene TRBV2 combines with J gene TRBJ2-7, with unresolved D. Germline assignment: CDR1 SNHLY and CDR2 FYNNEI. Trimming took off 3 bases at V and 1 base at J, with 7 bases between the two ends. This CDR3 has 13 amino acids.

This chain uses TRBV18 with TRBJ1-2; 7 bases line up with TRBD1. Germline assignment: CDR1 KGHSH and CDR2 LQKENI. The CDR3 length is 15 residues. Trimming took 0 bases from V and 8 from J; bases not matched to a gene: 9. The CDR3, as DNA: TGTGCCAGCTCACCACCGGAGGGGGCGCTTGAAGGCTACACCTTC. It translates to CASSPPEGALEGYTF.

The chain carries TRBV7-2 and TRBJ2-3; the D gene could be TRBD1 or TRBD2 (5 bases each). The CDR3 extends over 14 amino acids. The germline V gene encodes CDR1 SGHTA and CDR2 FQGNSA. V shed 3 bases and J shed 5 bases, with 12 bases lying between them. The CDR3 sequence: CASSFGGVGDTQYF. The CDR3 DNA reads TGTGCCAGCAGCTTTGGGGGTGTAGGAGATACGCAGTATTTT.

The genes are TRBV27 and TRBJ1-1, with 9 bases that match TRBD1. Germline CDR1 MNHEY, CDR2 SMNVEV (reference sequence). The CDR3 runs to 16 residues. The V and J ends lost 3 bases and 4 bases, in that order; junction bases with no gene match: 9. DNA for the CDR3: TGTGCCAGCAGTTTTACTCGGACAGGGGATGTCACTGAAGCTTTCTTT. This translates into CASSFTRTGDVTEAFF.

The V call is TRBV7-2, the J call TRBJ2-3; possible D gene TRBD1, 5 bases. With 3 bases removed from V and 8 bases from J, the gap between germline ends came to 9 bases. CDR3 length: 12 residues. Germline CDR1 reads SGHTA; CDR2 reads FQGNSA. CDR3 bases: TGTGCCAGCAGCTTCGTAAGGGGTACGCAGTATTTT. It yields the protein CASSFVRGTQYF.

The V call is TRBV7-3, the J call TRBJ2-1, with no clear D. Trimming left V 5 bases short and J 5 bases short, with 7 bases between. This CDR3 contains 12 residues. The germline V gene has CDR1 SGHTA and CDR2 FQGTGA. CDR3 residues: CASSELNNEQFF. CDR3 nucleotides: TGTGCCAGCAGCGAGCTAAACAATGAGCAGTTCTTC.

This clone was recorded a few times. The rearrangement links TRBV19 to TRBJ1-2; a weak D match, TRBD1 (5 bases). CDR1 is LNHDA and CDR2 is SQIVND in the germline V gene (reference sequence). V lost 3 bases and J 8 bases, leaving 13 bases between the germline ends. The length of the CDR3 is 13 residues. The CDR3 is CASSMGQGEGYTF. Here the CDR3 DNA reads TGTGCCAGTAGTATGGGGCAGGGAGAAGGCTACACCTTC.

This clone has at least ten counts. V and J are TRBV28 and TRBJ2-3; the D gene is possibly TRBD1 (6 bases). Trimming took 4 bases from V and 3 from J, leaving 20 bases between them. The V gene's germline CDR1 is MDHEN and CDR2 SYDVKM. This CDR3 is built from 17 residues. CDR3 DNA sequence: TGTGCCAGCAGTTCTACCACAGGGCTTGGACCAACAGATACGCAGTATTTT. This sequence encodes CASSSTTGLGPTDTQYF.

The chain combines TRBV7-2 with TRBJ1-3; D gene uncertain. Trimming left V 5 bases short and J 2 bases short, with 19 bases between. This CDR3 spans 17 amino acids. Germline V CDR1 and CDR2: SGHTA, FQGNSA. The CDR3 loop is CASSPDLPRDPGNTIYF. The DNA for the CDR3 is TGTGCCAGCAGCCCGGACCTCCCGCGGGATCCTGGAAACACCATATATTTT.

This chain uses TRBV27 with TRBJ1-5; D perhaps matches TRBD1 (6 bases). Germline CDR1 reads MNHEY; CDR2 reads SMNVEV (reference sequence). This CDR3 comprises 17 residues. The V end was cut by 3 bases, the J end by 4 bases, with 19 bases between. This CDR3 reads CASSFSRPGHQNQPQHF. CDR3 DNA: TGTGCCAGCAGTTTTTCTAGACCGGGACACCAGAATCAGCCCCAGCATTTT.

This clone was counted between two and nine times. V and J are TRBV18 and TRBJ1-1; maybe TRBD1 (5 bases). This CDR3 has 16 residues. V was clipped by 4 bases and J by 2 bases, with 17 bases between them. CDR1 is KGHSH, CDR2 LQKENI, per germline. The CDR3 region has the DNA TGTGCCAGCTCACTGGGACGGGGCAGACCTAACACTGAAGCTTTCTTT. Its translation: CASSLGRGRPNTEAFF.

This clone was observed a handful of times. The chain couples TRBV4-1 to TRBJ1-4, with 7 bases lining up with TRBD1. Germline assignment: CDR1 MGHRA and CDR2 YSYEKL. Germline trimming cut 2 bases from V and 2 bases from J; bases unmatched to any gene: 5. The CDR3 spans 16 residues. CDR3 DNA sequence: TGCGCCAGCAGCCAACCCTACAGGGGCACTAATGAAAAACTGTTTTTT. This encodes CASSQPYRGTNEKLFF.

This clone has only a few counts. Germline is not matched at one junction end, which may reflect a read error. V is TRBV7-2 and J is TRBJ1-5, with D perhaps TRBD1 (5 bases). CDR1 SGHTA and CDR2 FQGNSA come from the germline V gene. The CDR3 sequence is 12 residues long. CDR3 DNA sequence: TGTGCCAGCAGCCTAGACGGGACTCGTTTATATTTT. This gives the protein CASSLDGTRLYF. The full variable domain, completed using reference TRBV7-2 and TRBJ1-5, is GAGVSQSPSNKVTEKGKDVELRCDPISGHTALYWYRQSLGQGLEFLIYFQGNSAPDKSGLPSDRFSAERTGGSVSTLTIQRTQQEDSAVYLCASSLDGTRLYFGDGTRLSIL.

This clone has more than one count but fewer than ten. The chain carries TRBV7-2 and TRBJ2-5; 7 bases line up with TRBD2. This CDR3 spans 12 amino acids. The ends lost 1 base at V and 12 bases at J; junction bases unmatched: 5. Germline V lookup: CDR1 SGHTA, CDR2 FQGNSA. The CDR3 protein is CASSLDRRGKYF. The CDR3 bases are TGTGCCAGCAGCTTAGACCGGCGGGGGAAGTACTTC. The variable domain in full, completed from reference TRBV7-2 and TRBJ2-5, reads GAGVSQSPSNKVTEKGKDVELRCDPISGHTALYWYRQSLGQGLEFLIYFQGNSAPDKSGLPSDRFSAERTGGSVSTLTIQRTQQEDSAVYLCASSLDRRGKYFGPGTRLLVL.

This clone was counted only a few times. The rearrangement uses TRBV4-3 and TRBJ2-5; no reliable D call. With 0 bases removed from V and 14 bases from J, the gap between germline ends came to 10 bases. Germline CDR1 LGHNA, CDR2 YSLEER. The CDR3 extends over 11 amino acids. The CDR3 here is CASSQDSRRYF. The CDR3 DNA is TGCGCCAGCAGCCAAGATAGTAGGCGATACTTC.